The 18 T cell receptor beta chains below come from one sample, sequenced in a study of spatial heterogeneity in lung cancer. Study findings and constraints: The study found that expanded intratumoral alpha and beta TCR counts tracked tumor mutation counts.

Their antigens are not known. TCRdb reanalysed the 5' RACE reads using MiXCR and keeps one entry per CDR3 protein. The sample includes approximately 25,000 distinct CDR3 sequences, 8.8% seen only once; the top ten take approximately 8%. Noted time point: sample taken at primary tumor resection. The material was lung tumor tissue, obtained at surgery. The receptor source for this set is a male donor with early-stage non-small cell lung cancer.

This CDR3 reads CASSNWTGIDYEQYF. CDR3 bases: TGTGCCAGCAGCAATTGGACAGGGATTGACTACGAGCAGTACTTC. The chain is built from TRBV5-4 and TRBJ2-7; 8 nucleotides match TRBD1. Germline-derived CDR1 and CDR2 are SGHNT and YYREEE (reference sequence). The CDR3 is made up of 15 amino acids. The trim removed 4 bases at V and 3 bases at J, leaving 9 bases unmatched.

The chain has TRBV28 and TRBJ1-1; D remains ambiguous. The germline CDR1 and CDR2 sequences are MDHEN and SYDVKM. CDR3 size: 15 residues. Deletions cut 7 bases from V and 1 base from J, with 16 bases between. CDR3 sequence (DNA): TGTGCCAGCAACCCTTGGACGGCAGAGAACACTGAAGCTTTCTTT. Protein sequence: CASNPWTAENTEAFF.

This clonotype was counted between two and nine times. The rearrangement uses TRBV6-6 and TRBJ1-6, with 9 bases fitting TRBD1. This CDR3 comprises 14 residues. Germline V gives CDR1 MNHNY, CDR2 SVGAGI (reference sequence). With V trimmed by 8 bases and J by 5 bases, 4 bases remained unmatched. CDR3 nucleotide sequence: TGTGCCAGCTCCCGGGACAGGGATAATTCACCCCTCCACTTT. This encodes CASSRDRDNSPLHF.

This clonotype was seen more than once but under ten times. This chain connects TRBV2 to TRBJ2-5; 11 bases agree with TRBD2. V lost 6 bases, J lost 2 bases, and 5 bases stayed unmatched. Germline values: CDR1 SNHLY, CDR2 FYNNEI. The CDR3 is 15 residues long. CDR3 in amino acids: CASSLLAGGQETQYF. CDR3 sequence (DNA): TGTGCCAGCAGCCTTTTAGCGGGGGGGCAAGAGACCCAGTACTTC.

The sample holds many counts of this clonotype. The gene calls are TRBV20-1 and TRBJ2-7; no reliable D call. Trimming took 4 bases from V and 2 from J, leaving 15 bases between them. Germline assignment: CDR1 DFQATT and CDR2 SNEGSKA (reference sequence). CDR3 length: 14 residues. The CDR3 protein is CSAKSAVGAYEQYF. In nucleotides, the CDR3 is TGCAGTGCTAAAAGTGCGGTGGGCGCCTACGAGCAGTACTTC.

This clonotype qualifies as medium-sized. The V and J genes are TRBV24-1 and TRBJ2-7, with D perhaps matching TRBD1 or TRBD2 (6 bases each). This CDR3 is built from 14 residues. CDR1 and CDR2 (germline): KGHDR, SFDVKD. Trimming took 5 bases from V and 5 from J, leaving 15 bases between them. CDR3 loop: CATSGRGVKDEQYF. The CDR3 DNA follows: TGTGCCACCAGTGGAAGGGGGGTGAAGGACGAGCAGTACTTC.

V usage is TRBV19 and J usage is TRBJ1-5; no reliable D call. CDR1 and CDR2 from the germline V gene are LNHDA and SQIVND (reference sequence). Trimming cost V 4 bases and J 7 bases, with 14 bases left between them. The CDR3 is 14 amino acids. CDR3 nucleotide sequence: TGTGCCAGTAGTAGCGACTTACAAGGGCAGCCCCAGCATTTT. The encoded protein is CASSSDLQGQPQHF.

The rearrangement joins TRBV2 to TRBJ2-2, with 11 positions matching TRBD1. The V gene's germline CDR1 is SNHLY and CDR2 FYNNEI. This CDR3 comprises 12 residues. Trimming removed 6 bases from V and 13 bases from J; junction bases left unmatched: 4. CDR3 region: CASRDRGQGLFF. The CDR3 region has the DNA TGTGCCAGCAGGGACAGGGGGCAGGGGCTGTTTTTT. Supplemented by reference TRBV2 and TRBJ2-2, the full variable domain reads EPEVTQTPSHQVTQMGQEVILRCVPISNHLYFYWYRQILGQKVEFLVSFYNNEISEKSEIFDDQFSVERPDGSNFTLKIRSTKLEDSAMYFCASRDRGQGLFFGEGSRLTVL.

At least ten counts were recorded for this clonotype. This sequence joins TRBV7-9 and TRBJ2-7; D not resolved. The CDR3 spans 13 residues. Germline loops: CDR1 SEHNR, CDR2 FQNEAQ (reference sequence). V was shortened by 10 bases and J by 1 base, with 14 bases between the two germline ends. The chain's CDR3 is CATLLPNSYEQYF. CDR3 sequence (DNA): TGTGCCACCCTATTACCAAATTCCTACGAGCAGTACTTC.

This clonotype was found many times. The rearrangement uses TRBV6-5 and TRBJ1-6; TRBD1 matches at 11 bases. This CDR3 has 15 amino acids. J lost 9 bases, V lost 6 bases, and 7 bases had no gene match. Per germline, CDR1 MNHEY and CDR2 SVGAGI. CDR3 sequence (DNA): TGTGCCAGCAGCCCGGACAGGGGGCACCTTTCACCCCTCCACTTT. It yields the protein CASSPDRGHLSPLHF.

The genes are TRBV20-1 and TRBJ2-7, with 8 bases fitting TRBD2. Germline V CDR1 and CDR2: DFQATT, SNEGSKA (reference sequence). CDR3 length: 15 amino acids. V shed 3 bases, J shed 5 bases, and the junction held 12 bases outside the gene matches. CDR3 residues: CSASPPWERGHEQYF. CDR3 coding DNA: TGCAGTGCTAGCCCCCCCTGGGAGCGGGGGCACGAGCAGTACTTC.

Note on this clonotype: An end of the junction does not agree with germline; a read error may underlie this. J is TRBJ2-5 and V is TRBV11-2; D not resolved. The CDR3 runs 12 residues. Germline loops: CDR1 SGHAT, CDR2 FQNNGV. This CDR3 is CASSLIGETEYF. Here the CDR3 DNA reads TGTGCCAGCAGTTTGATTGGAGAGACCGAGTACTTC. The whole variable domain, filled in from reference TRBV11-2 and TRBJ2-5, reads EAGVAQSPRYKIIEKRQSVAFWCNPISGHATLYWYQQILGQGPKLLIQFQNNGVVDDSQLPKDRFSAERLKGVDSTLKIQPAKLEDSAVYLCASSLIGETEYFGPGTRLLVL.

This clonotype was seen a few times. The chain links TRBV6-2 or TRBV6-3 to TRBJ2-7, with 10 bases identical to TRBD1. Germline-derived CDR1 and CDR2 are MNHEY and SVGEGT. J lost 7 bases, V lost 6 bases, and 12 bases had no gene match. This CDR3 is built from 15 residues. The CDR3 region is CASSNYGTGAWEQYF. The CDR3 coding sequence is TGTGCCAGCAGCAACTATGGGACAGGGGCGTGGGAGCAGTACTTC.

Only a few counts were recorded for this clonotype. The V and J genes are TRBV10-3 and TRBJ2-3, with TRBD2 as a possible D gene (6 bases). The ends were cut back, 6 bases at V and 4 bases at J, with 23 bases in the middle. The CDR3 is 17 amino acids. Looked up from germline, CDR1 is ENHRY and CDR2 is SYGVKD. The CDR3 sequence: CAIRDVQGEAISDTQYF. CDR3 nucleotides: TGTGCCATCAGGGACGTGCAAGGGGAGGCGATCTCAGATACGCAGTATTTT.

A word on this clonotype: At one end the junction does not follow the germline gene, possibly because of a read error. The gene calls are TRBV6-5 and TRBJ1-2; D ambiguous. Germline V gene data show CDR1 as MNHEY and CDR2 as SVGAGI. This CDR3 is built from 14 residues. Here the CDR3 reads CVSSYGRANYGYTF. Here the CDR3 DNA reads TGTGTCAGCAGTTACGGGAGAGCTAACTATGGCTACACCTTC.

The chain recombines TRBV6-1 with TRBJ1-1; 7 bases line up with TRBD1. This CDR3 contains 14 residues. V was clipped by 6 bases and J by 5 bases; unmatched bases: 9. CDR1 and CDR2 (germline): MNHNS, SASEGT. CDR3 DNA: TGTGCCAGCAGGAGGGGGCAGGAGGGGACTGAAGCTTTCTTT. Amino acid sequence: CASRRGQEGTEAFF.

This clonotype is labeled medium-sized. V and J are TRBV28 and TRBJ2-1; TRBD1 or TRBD2 may be the D gene (5 bases each). The CDR3 totals 15 residues. The V gene's germline CDR1 is MDHEN and CDR2 SYDVKM. Trimming pared 6 bases from V and 5 bases from J, leaving 17 bases between. The CDR3 region has the DNA TGTGCCAGCAGCTCCCCCGGGGACCGCCACAATGAGCAGTTCTTC. Amino acids: CASSSPGDRHNEQFF.

In its sample, this clonotype is medium-sized. The chain is built from TRBV4-2 and TRBJ2-1; D call uncertain. The ends were cut back, 1 base at V and 7 bases at J, with 5 bases in the middle. CDR1 is LGHNA and CDR2 is YNFKEQ in the germline V gene. The CDR3 runs 12 residues. The chain's CDR3 is CASSQARNEQFF. In DNA form, the CDR3 reads TGTGCCAGCAGCCAAGCTAGGAATGAGCAGTTCTTC.